These 7 T cell receptor beta chains came from one sample sequenced in a study of beta chain features in type 1 diabetes. Every bit of the isolated RNA underwent reverse transcription, so sequencing read expressed TCRB transcripts. TCRdb's table, derived via immunoSEQ multiplex PCR, lists solely in-frame clones and lacks some. Of a few hundred thousand clones in the sample, around 15% were seen once. Source material: naive CD4+ T cells from blood. Receptor source: a woman under 30 in good health.

This clone showed up just a few times. The chain links TRBV9 to TRBJ2-3; no clear D gene. Germline V gene sequence: CDR1 SGDLS, CDR2 YYNGEE. V lost 1 base, J lost 3 bases, and 9 bases lay in between. There are 14 residues in the CDR3. CDR3 bases: TGTGCCAGCAGCGTACTTACTGCGACAGATACGCAGTATTTT. Amino acid sequence: CASSVLTATDTQYF.

The rearrangement links TRBV30 to TRBJ2-2; 8 nucleotides agree with TRBD1. Germline trimming cut 0 bases from V and 5 bases from J; bases unmatched to any gene: 5. Germline loops: CDR1 GTSNPN, CDR2 SVGIG (reference sequence). The CDR3 sequence is 15 residues long. CDR3 bases: TGTGCCTGGAGTGTAGGGCAGGGGGCAACCGGGGAGCTGTTTTTT. This sequence encodes CAWSVGQGATGELFF. The full variable domain, rest sourced from reference TRBV30 and TRBJ2-2, is SQTIHQWPATLVQPVGSPLSLECTVEGTSNPNLYWYRQAAGRGLQLLFYSVGIGQISSEVPQNLSASRPQDRQFILSSKKLLLSDSGFYLCAWSVGQGATGELFFGEGSRLTVL.

This clone turned up a few times. This chain links TRBV4-1 with TRBJ2-3, with 7 bases identical to TRBD1. V trimming: 4 bases; J trimming: 4 bases; junction bases outside the gene matches: 5. The CDR3 contains 14 residues. Germline CDR1 reads MGHRA; CDR2 reads YSYEKL. CDR3 residues: CASSPTGVADTQYF. In DNA, the CDR3 is TGCGCCAGCAGCCCTACAGGGGTGGCAGATACGCAGTATTTT.

This clone appeared a few times. The rearrangement joins TRBV6-4 to TRBJ1-5; the D gene is possibly TRBD1 (6 bases). The CDR3 covers 13 residues. Trimming stripped 2 bases from V and 10 bases from J, with 12 bases between. Germline CDR1 is MRHNA and CDR2 is SNTAGT. This chain's CDR3 is CASSDEQGQPQHF. CDR3 coding DNA: TGTGCCAGCAGTGACGAGCAGGGACAACCCCAGCATTTT.

This clone came up a few times. CDR3 nucleotide sequence: TGTGCCAGCAGCTTAGACCGTCGGGGTCCCCAGCATTTT. This codes for CASSLDRRGPQHF. This chain connects TRBV11-2 to TRBJ1-5; no reliable D call. V lost 0 bases and J 10 bases, leaving 10 bases between the germline ends. CDR3 length equals 13 residues. Per the germline V gene, CDR1 is SGHAT and CDR2 is FQNNGV.

The V call is TRBV7-2, the J call TRBJ2-3, with TRBD2 identical over 12 bases. The V and J ends lost 5 bases and 3 bases, in that order; junction bases with no gene match: 9. The CDR3 is 17 residues long. Germline V lookup: CDR1 SGHTA, CDR2 FQGNSA. This CDR3 reads CASSPAGLAGGTDTQYF. The DNA of the CDR3 is TGTGCCAGCAGCCCCGCAGGGCTAGCGGGAGGGACAGATACGCAGTATTTT. The entire variable domain, with the rest obtained from reference TRBV7-2 and TRBJ2-3, is as follows: GAGVSQSPSNKVTEKGKDVELRCDPISGHTALYWYRQSLGQGLEFLIYFQGNSAPDKSGLPSDRFSAERTGGSVSTLTIQRTQQEDSAVYLCASSPAGLAGGTDTQYFGPGTRLTVL.

The rearrangement joins TRBV28 to TRBJ2-1; 8 bases map to TRBD1. V shed 4 bases and J 0 bases; nucleotides not matched to a gene: 2. CDR1 and CDR2 from the germline V gene are MDHEN and SYDVKM. This CDR3 spans 15 amino acids. CDR3 region: CASSWTGSSYNEQFF. CDR3 bases: TGTGCCAGCAGTTGGACAGGGAGCTCCTACAATGAGCAGTTCTTC.